A single sample gave rise to the 19 T cell receptor beta chains below, sequenced in a study of blood T cell repertoires in COVID-19. The repertoire was sequenced with immunoSEQ multiplex PCR; TCRdb's copy has only in-frame clones and lacks some. Of under 350,000 clones in the sample, approximately 90% are singletons; the top ten hold roughly 5.1%. Material for sequencing was peripheral blood. All receptors derive from a man in his forties or fifties with acute or convalescent COVID-19.

V usage is TRBV9 and J usage is TRBJ2-7, with 14 bases aligning to TRBD2. The V and J ends lost 3 bases and 7 bases, in that order; junction bases with no gene match: 9. Germline V gene lookup returns CDR1 SGDLS and CDR2 YYNGEE. The CDR3 runs 16 residues. As DNA, the CDR3 is TGTGCCAGCAGCGCCCAGACTAGCGGGGGGGCGTTGGAGCAGTACTTC. Its translation: CASSAQTSGGALEQYF.

A single count supports this clone. J is TRBJ1-2 and V is TRBV10-3, with D possibly TRBD1 on 5 matching bases. This CDR3 spans 14 amino acids. V lost 8 bases to trimming and J lost 8 bases, with 21 bases between them. In germline, CDR1 is ENHRY, CDR2 SYGVKD. The CDR3 reads CAIGGALDSAGYTF. DNA of the CDR3: TGTGCCATCGGAGGGGCTTTAGACAGCGCCGGCTACACCTTC.

The chain has TRBV11-2 and TRBJ1-1; 7 nucleotides agree with TRBD1. The CDR3 covers 16 residues. CDR1 is SGHAT and CDR2 is FQNNGV in the germline V gene. Unmatched junction bases numbered 12, after V lost 5 bases and J lost 3 bases. The CDR3 sequence is CASSLIEQGWYTEAFF. CDR3 sequence (DNA): TGTGCCAGCAGCCTAATAGAACAGGGGTGGTACACTGAAGCTTTCTTT.

V and J are TRBV19 and TRBJ1-5; weak D call: TRBD1 (6 bases). This CDR3 contains 15 residues. V lost 3 bases and J 4 bases, leaving 13 bases between the germline ends. Germline V lookup: CDR1 LNHDA, CDR2 SQIVND (reference sequence). CDR3 sequence: CASSIPRGPNQPQHF. The CDR3 nucleotides read TGTGCCAGTAGTATCCCCAGGGGACCTAATCAGCCCCAGCATTTT. Full variable domain (missing parts from reference TRBV19 and TRBJ1-5): DGGITQSPKYLFRKEGQNVTLSCEQNLNHDAMYWYRQDPGQGLRLIYYSQIVNDFQKGDIAEGYSVSREKKESFPLTVTSAQKNPTAFYLCASSIPRGPNQPQHFGDGTRLSIL.

The sample holds a few counts of this clone. This rearrangement joins TRBV18 to TRBJ1-5; D might be TRBD1 (6 bases). The length of the CDR3 is 13 residues. Germline V gives CDR1 KGHSH, CDR2 LQKENI. The ends were cut back, 5 bases at V and 6 bases at J, with 11 bases in the middle. The CDR3 DNA sequence: TGTGCCAGCTCAGGGGGCGAGGGTCAGCCCCAGCATTTT. It yields the protein CASSGGEGQPQHF.

This clone is a singleton in its sample. The CDR3 region is CASSFRTGNTEAFF. The CDR3 coding sequence is TGCGCCAGCAGCTTCCGGACAGGGAACACTGAAGCTTTCTTT. The gene calls are TRBV5-1 and TRBJ1-1; TRBD1 matches 7 bases. Unmatched junction bases numbered 2, after V lost 2 bases and J lost 1 base. CDR3 length equals 14 residues. The germline V gene encodes CDR1 SGHRS and CDR2 YFSETQ.

As regards this clone: The same CDR3 is also encoded by other DNA sequences in this sample. V is TRBV24-1 and J is TRBJ1-5; D is undetermined. This CDR3 has 12 residues. Trimming cost V 4 bases and J 7 bases, with 7 bases left between them. Germline CDR1 KGHDR, CDR2 SFDVKD. CDR3 in amino acids: CATSEGGQPQHF. The CDR3 DNA reads as TGTGCCACCAGTGAAGGAGGACAGCCCCAGCATTTT.

This clone was observed a few times. J is TRBJ1-6 and V is TRBV2; D ambiguous. Deletions cut 6 bases from V and 0 bases from J, with 3 bases between. Germline V lookup: CDR1 SNHLY, CDR2 FYNNEI. The CDR3 is 13 residues long. In DNA form, the CDR3 reads TGTGCCAGCAGCAGCTCCTATAATTCACCCCTCCACTTT. Its translation is CASSSSYNSPLHF.

The chain carries TRBV7-2 and TRBJ2-2; 14 bases agree with TRBD2. The V segment lost 0 bases and the J segment 7 bases; nucleotides outside the gene matches: 4. Germline V gives CDR1 SGHTA, CDR2 FQGNSA. The CDR3 runs 17 residues. This CDR3 is CASSLAGLAGAGGELFF. The CDR3 DNA sequence: TGTGCCAGCAGCTTAGCGGGACTAGCGGGGGCAGGCGGGGAGCTGTTTTTT.

The V gene is TRBV6-5, the J gene TRBJ1-6; D gene uncertain. The ends were cut back, 7 bases at V and 0 bases at J, with 7 bases in the middle. The CDR3 sequence is 14 residues long. Germline CDR1 is MNHEY and CDR2 is SVGAGI. The CDR3 spells CASMRFSYNSPLHF. DNA for the CDR3: TGTGCCAGCATGCGGTTCTCCTATAATTCACCCCTCCACTTT.

This rearrangement joins TRBV6-1 to TRBJ1-5; 11 nucleotides align to TRBD1. Germline values: CDR1 MNHNS, CDR2 SASEGT. This CDR3 has 16 residues. V lost 0 bases, J lost 5 bases, and 3 bases stayed unmatched. The CDR3 sequence is CASSEAWTGGYQPQHF. CDR3 in DNA: TGTGCCAGCAGTGAAGCGTGGACAGGGGGCTATCAGCCCCAGCATTTT.

V is TRBV19 and J is TRBJ2-7; a weak D match, TRBD1 (6 bases). Germline loops: CDR1 LNHDA, CDR2 SQIVND (reference sequence). V lost 8 bases, J lost 0 bases, and 8 bases lay in between. There are 12 residues in the CDR3. CDR3 bases: TGTGCCAGTTCAGGGGACTCCTACGAGCAGTACTTC. Its translation: CASSGDSYEQYF.

The gene calls are TRBV14 and TRBJ2-3; 8 positions agree with TRBD2. Germline V CDR1 and CDR2: SGHDN, FVKESK. CDR3 size: 13 residues. V dropped 5 bases and J dropped 10; count of bases not matched to a gene: 8. The CDR3 DNA reads TGTGCCAGCAGCATTTCCGGGACTAGTGCGCAGTATTTT. It specifies CASSISGTSAQYF.

This clone was seen more than once but under ten times. V usage is TRBV19 and J usage is TRBJ1-5, with 8 bases matching TRBD1. The CDR3 is 13 residues long. V was clipped by 3 bases and J by 10 bases; unmatched bases: 5. Germline CDR1 and CDR2: LNHDA and SQIVND (reference sequence). DNA of the CDR3: TGTGCCAGTAGTATGACAGGGGTAGGTCCCCAGCATTTT. It encodes CASSMTGVGPQHF.

The chain is built from TRBV6-5 and TRBJ1-1; D is unclear. V was trimmed by 6 bases and J by 3 bases, leaving 11 bases between them. Germline V gene sequence: CDR1 MNHEY, CDR2 SVGAGI. The CDR3 spans 13 residues. The CDR3 nucleotides read TGTGCCAGCAGGGGTACAGTCGACACTGAAGCTTTCTTT. This codes for CASRGTVDTEAFF.

J is TRBJ1-1 and V is TRBV7-8, with 9 nucleotides matching TRBD1. Germline V gene sequence: CDR1 SGHVS, CDR2 FQNEAQ. Trimming took 5 bases from V and 5 from J; bases not matched to a gene: 9. The CDR3 spans 15 residues. The CDR3 region has the DNA TGTGCCAGCAGCCTAACAGGGGGCAAGGGTACTGAAGCTTTCTTT. Amino acids: CASSLTGGKGTEAFF.

The chain combines TRBV2 with TRBJ1-2; the match to TRBD1 covers 7 bases. V gave up 2 bases and J gave up 4 bases; unmatched junction bases: 10. CDR1 is SNHLY, CDR2 FYNNEI, per germline. The CDR3 sequence is 16 residues long. CDR3 in amino acids: CASSETGTAGGYGYTF. In DNA form, the CDR3 reads TGTGCCAGCAGTGAAACCGGGACAGCTGGGGGCTATGGCTACACCTTC.

This sequence joins TRBV19 and TRBJ2-1; the match to TRBD1 covers 8 bases. Germline trimming cut 5 bases from V and 7 bases from J; bases unmatched to any gene: 10. CDR3 length: 15 residues. Germline loops: CDR1 LNHDA, CDR2 SQIVND (reference sequence). The CDR3 bases are TGTGCCAGTAGTCCGGGACAGGCGGTTAGAAATGAGCAGTTCTTC. As protein: CASSPGQAVRNEQFF. Variable domain in full (rest from reference TRBV19 and TRBJ2-1): DGGITQSPKYLFRKEGQNVTLSCEQNLNHDAMYWYRQDPGQGLRLIYYSQIVNDFQKGDIAEGYSVSREKKESFPLTVTSAQKNPTAFYLCASSPGQAVRNEQFFGPGTRLTVL.

The chain has TRBV11-2 and TRBJ1-2; 8 nucleotides line up with TRBD1. Germline CDR1 SGHAT, CDR2 FQNNGV. The CDR3 runs to 15 residues. The J segment lost 3 bases and the V segment lost 4 bases, leaving 7 bases of the junction unmatched. CDR3 in DNA: TGTGCCAGCAGCTGGGACAGGTTTGATTACTATGGCTACACCTTC. Translation gives CASSWDRFDYYGYTF.